Below, 25 T cell receptor beta chains from the same sample are listed, as sequenced in a study of T-cell reconstitution after alpha-beta-depleted transplantation in children. As it was prepared, the TCRbeta library received unique molecular identifiers. TCRdb passed the PCR reads through MiXCR, listing each CDR3 protein once. The top ten hold about 3.9% of the sample, which has 300,000 to 400,000 distinct CDR3 sequences, roughly 14% seen once. This material consisted of PBMCs, taken from the stem cell graft. The receptors were gathered from a human donor who donated a stem cell graft to a child with Fanconi anemia.

In this sample, this clonotype turned up many times. V usage is TRBV20-1 and J usage is TRBJ2-3; D remains ambiguous. V was clipped by 0 bases and J by 9 bases, with 13 bases between them. Germline loops: CDR1 DFQATT, CDR2 SNEGSKA (reference sequence). CDR3 length: 13 amino acids. The CDR3 here is CSARDEKDRTQYF. Here the CDR3 DNA reads TGCAGTGCTAGAGATGAAAAGGATAGGACGCAGTATTTT.

This clonotype came up a few times. This chain uses TRBV5-1 with TRBJ2-5, with 8 bases lining up with TRBD1. The germline gives CDR1 SGHRS, CDR2 YFSETQ. V dropped 1 base and J dropped 4; count of bases not matched to a gene: 6. This CDR3 has 15 residues. Here the CDR3 reads CASSLSGQGGETQYF. CDR3 nucleotides: TGCGCCAGCAGCTTGAGTGGACAGGGAGGAGAGACCCAGTACTTC.

The sample holds a few counts of this clonotype. The CDR3 region has the DNA TGTGCCAGCAGCCCTTATGGGCCCGGGGACAGTTACAATGAGCAGTTCTTC. Translated: CASSPYGPGDSYNEQFF. This sequence joins TRBV7-2 and TRBJ2-1; 7 bases agree with TRBD1. Per germline, CDR1 SGHTA and CDR2 FQGNSA. The V gene end was trimmed by 5 bases and the J gene end by 4 bases; junction bases not matched to a gene: 14. There are 17 residues in the CDR3.

This clonotype was observed a few times. V usage is TRBV18 and J usage is TRBJ1-1; D is ambiguous. Trimming shortened V by 2 bases and J by 11 bases, and 18 bases separated the two germline ends. Germline V gene lookup returns CDR1 KGHSH and CDR2 LQKENI. The CDR3 spans 14 residues. The CDR3 sequence: CASSPGTAQGIAFF. The CDR3 DNA sequence: TGTGCCAGCTCACCAGGCACAGCCCAAGGGATTGCTTTCTTT.

This sequence joins TRBV12-3 or TRBV12-4 and TRBJ1-1; perhaps TRBD1 as D (5 bases). V was trimmed by 3 bases and J by 3 bases, leaving 11 bases between them. CDR3 length: 14 amino acids. CDR3 in DNA: TGTGCCAGCAGTTTTCGGGGGGACGACACTGAAGCTTTCTTT. Translated, it gives CASSFRGDDTEAFF.

There are a few counts of this clonotype. V gene TRBV6-1 combines with J gene TRBJ2-1; D may be TRBD1 (7 bases). CDR3 length: 16 residues. Germline V lookup: CDR1 MNHNS, CDR2 SASEGT. The ends were cut back, 5 bases at V and 4 bases at J, with 18 bases in the middle. The CDR3 sequence is CASSKGGRGVYNEQFF. CDR3 nucleotide sequence: TGTGCCAGCAGTAAAGGTGGCAGGGGGGTATACAATGAGCAGTTCTTC.

Ten or more counts support this clonotype. This sequence joins TRBV6-1 and TRBJ1-2, with D possibly matching TRBD1 (6 bases). CDR1 is MNHNS and CDR2 is SASEGT in the germline V gene. Trimming took off 5 bases at V and 3 bases at J, with 10 bases between the two ends. The CDR3 spans 13 residues. This chain's CDR3 is CASSTGLDYGYTF. The CDR3, as DNA: TGTGCCAGCAGTACAGGGCTTGACTATGGCTACACCTTC.

The V gene is TRBV6-1, the J gene TRBJ2-2, with D perhaps assigned TRBD1 or TRBD2 (5 bases each). V was pared by 2 bases and J by 3 bases, with 16 bases between. The CDR3 contains 17 residues. Germline loops: CDR1 MNHNS, CDR2 SASEGT. The CDR3 bases are TGTGCCAGCAGTGAATACGAGACTCTGGGGGACACCGGGGAGCTGTTTTTT. Residues: CASSEYETLGDTGELFF.

This clonotype was observed a handful of times. V gene TRBV7-6 combines with J gene TRBJ2-2; D tentatively reads TRBD1 or TRBD2 (6 bases each). The germline V and J ends were trimmed by 1 base and 7 bases, with 10 bases remaining between them. The CDR3 spans 14 residues. CDR1 and CDR2 (germline): SGHVS, FNYEAQ. Here the CDR3 reads CASSLGGAVGELFF. CDR3 bases: TGTGCCAGCAGCTTAGGGGGGGCCGTCGGGGAGCTGTTTTTT.

This clonotype has a handful of counts. The rearrangement joins TRBV10-2 to TRBJ1-2; the D gene is possibly TRBD1 (5 bases). The V end lost 3 bases, the J end lost 6 bases, and 20 bases lay between the germline ends. From germline, CDR1 is WSHSY and CDR2 SAAADI. This CDR3 has 16 residues. As DNA, the CDR3 is TGCGCCAGCAGTGACCCTGTTTTTTGGGGCGCCGATGGCTACACCTTC. Its translation is CASSDPVFWGADGYTF.

This clonotype has a count of ten or more. The chain has TRBV7-6 and TRBJ2-3; 9 bases are a match to TRBD2. This CDR3 spans 14 amino acids. With V trimmed by 5 bases and J by 6 bases, 6 bases remained unmatched. CDR1 SGHVS and CDR2 FNYEAQ come from the germline V gene. CDR3 loop: CASSPGLAGDTQYF. The CDR3 DNA reads as TGTGCCAGCAGCCCGGGACTAGCAGGGGATACGCAGTATTTT.

J is TRBJ1-6 and V is TRBV7-2; D call uncertain. The CDR3 covers 13 residues. The ends were cut back, 5 bases at V and 10 bases at J, with 12 bases in the middle. CDR1 is SGHTA and CDR2 is FQGNSA in the germline V gene. The CDR3 is CASSPRAPSPLHF. CDR3 nucleotide sequence: TGTGCCAGCAGCCCTCGGGCCCCCTCACCCCTCCACTTT.

The chain uses TRBV5-5 and TRBJ2-7, with D hard to call. The germline V gene encodes CDR1 SGHKS and CDR2 YYEKEE (reference sequence). Trimming cost V 4 bases and J 5 bases, with 10 bases left between them. There are 12 residues in the CDR3. The CDR3 DNA follows: TGTGCCAGCAGCCCACATGGAGACGAGCAGTACTTC. This gives the protein CASSPHGDEQYF.

The chain employs TRBV6-2 or TRBV6-3 and TRBJ1-6; TRBD1 might be the D (6 bases). The CDR3 totals 11 residues. V lost 6 bases to trimming and J lost 14 bases, with 11 bases between them. The germline CDR1 and CDR2 sequences are MNHEY and SVGEGT. The CDR3 sequence is CASRQGSALHF. The CDR3 region has the DNA TGTGCCAGCAGGCAGGGGTCCGCCCTCCACTTT.

Comment on this clonotype: A much larger clonotype is one base distant, so this may be a read error. The chain couples TRBV29-1 to TRBJ1-1, with D maybe TRBD1 (6 bases). This CDR3 has 13 amino acids. Germline V gene data show CDR1 as SQVTM and CDR2 as ANQGSEA. The DNA of the CDR3 is TGCAGCGCTGAAGGGGGAACTAACACTGAAGCTTTCTTT. It codes for CSAEGGTNTEAFF.

This sequence joins TRBV4-3 and TRBJ2-3; no reliable D call. The CDR3 is made up of 16 amino acids. From germline, CDR1 is LGHNA and CDR2 YSLEER. V dropped 0 bases and J dropped 2 bases, with 12 bases sitting between them. The CDR3, as DNA: TGCGCCAGCAGCCAAGAATGGTCGGCCCCCACAGATACGCAGTATTTT. Translating gives CASSQEWSAPTDTQYF.

This clonotype has only a few counts. The rearrangement uses TRBV6-2 or TRBV6-3 and TRBJ1-2; D remains unclear. CDR1 and CDR2 from the germline V gene are MNHEY and SVGEGT. The CDR3 consists of 14 residues. Trimming left V 4 bases short and J 4 bases short, with 13 bases between. The CDR3 bases are TGTGCCAGCAGTTTGACGTTACGACCCTATGGCTACACCTTC. Its protein product is CASSLTLRPYGYTF.

This clonotype has more than one count but fewer than ten. This chain connects TRBV29-1 to TRBJ1-2; 9 bases align to TRBD1. The CDR3 extends over 13 amino acids. Trimming removed 5 bases from V and 6 bases from J; junction bases left unmatched: 7. The germline gives CDR1 SQVTM, CDR2 ANQGSEA. CDR3 sequence (DNA): TGCAGCGTTTGGACAGGGGAGGCAGATGGCTACACCTTC. Its translation: CSVWTGEADGYTF.

This clonotype was counted only a few times. The rearrangement joins TRBV3-1 to TRBJ2-4; the match to TRBD2 covers 8 bases. In germline, CDR1 is LGHDT, CDR2 YNNKEL (reference sequence). The CDR3 has 14 residues. Trimming removed 1 base from V and 8 bases from J; junction bases left unmatched: 4. The CDR3 DNA is TGTGCCAGCAGCCAAGCGGCGGGGGGTTACATTCAGTACTTC. This translates into CASSQAAGGYIQYF.

The chain links TRBV5-1 to TRBJ1-1; D is unresolved. This CDR3 contains 13 residues. Trimming shortened V by 0 bases and J by 4 bases, and 7 bases separated the two germline ends. The germline V gene encodes CDR1 SGHRS and CDR2 YFSETQ. The DNA for the CDR3 is TGCGCCAGCAGCTTGGCCATAGGCACTGAAGCTTTCTTT. As protein: CASSLAIGTEAFF.

The table lists this clonotype with many counts. V usage is TRBV15 and J usage is TRBJ2-5; D gene ambiguous. This CDR3 spans 13 amino acids. V was trimmed by 3 bases and J by 3 bases, leaving 8 bases between them. Germline V gene sequence: CDR1 LNHNV, CDR2 YYDKDF (reference sequence). The CDR3 protein is CATSSMRKETQYF. The CDR3 coding sequence is TGTGCCACCAGCAGTATGAGGAAAGAGACCCAGTACTTC. Supplemented by reference TRBV15 and TRBJ2-5, the full variable domain reads DAMVIQNPRYQVTQFGKPVTLSCSQTLNHNVMYWYQQKSSQAPKLLFHYYDKDFNNEADTPDNFQSRRPNTSFCFLDIRSPGLGDTAMYLCATSSMRKETQYFGPGTRLLVL.

The rearrangement links TRBV10-3 to TRBJ2-7, with 11 bases matching TRBD2. From germline, CDR1 is ENHRY and CDR2 SYGVKD. CDR3 length: 17 residues. V was pared by 4 bases and J by 7 bases, with 15 bases of the junction left unmatched. For the CDR3, the DNA is TGTGCCATCAGTGGGGGACAGCCGGGACTAGCGGCCTCTGAGCAGTACTTC. Amino acid sequence: CAISGGQPGLAASEQYF.

This clonotype was counted between two and nine times. This chain uses TRBV5-1 with TRBJ2-5; D perhaps matches TRBD2 (5 bases). V gave up 4 bases and J gave up 5 bases, with 18 bases separating them. Per the germline V gene, CDR1 is SGHRS and CDR2 is YFSETQ. The CDR3 totals 15 residues. The CDR3 DNA follows: TGCGCCAGCAGCCCATCAGAGCCCGGGGAGGAGACCCAGTACTTC. Translation: CASSPSEPGEETQYF.

The chain links TRBV20-1 to TRBJ1-5; the match to TRBD1 covers 8 bases. The CDR3 sequence is 14 residues long. V lost 5 bases, J lost 5 bases, and 8 bases stayed unmatched. Germline values: CDR1 DFQATT, CDR2 SNEGSKA (reference sequence). The CDR3 DNA follows: TGCAGTGCTCTCCGGACAGGGTATCATCAGCCCCAGCATTTT. This translates into CSALRTGYHQPQHF.

Only a few counts were recorded for this clonotype. The chain combines TRBV20-1 with TRBJ2-3; 8 bases map to TRBD2. The CDR3 spans 16 residues. Germline-derived CDR1 and CDR2 are DFQATT and SNEGSKA (reference sequence). Unmatched junction bases numbered 12, after V lost 5 bases and J lost 2 bases. The CDR3 DNA sequence: TGCAGTGCTCCCCGGGGGCGGGGGGTAATCACAGATACGCAGTATTTT. This codes for CSAPRGRGVITDTQYF.